Presented here are 5 T cell receptor beta chains from one specimen sequenced in a study of blood T cell repertoires in COVID-19. Here immunoSEQ multiplex PCR was the method, and the copy in TCRdb shows in-frame clones only, minus some. Counted here are around 120,000 clones, over 80% occurring once; the ten biggest clones make up 25% to 30%. The material sequenced was peripheral blood. All receptors derive from a woman aged 65 to 85 with acute or convalescent COVID-19.

The CDR3 DNA follows: TGTGCCAGCAGTTATCCGGGGATCTCTGGAAACACCATATATTTT. This translates into CASSYPGISGNTIYF. The J gene is TRBJ1-3, the V gene TRBV6-2 or TRBV6-3; no firm D call. V dropped 3 bases and J dropped 0 bases, with 9 bases sitting between them. The CDR3 sequence is 15 residues long. The germline V gene encodes CDR1 MNHEY and CDR2 SVGEGT.

The rearrangement links TRBV27 to TRBJ1-1; D not resolved. Germline V gene data show CDR1 as MNHEY and CDR2 as SMNVEV (reference sequence). The CDR3 has 13 amino acids. V lost 1 base to trimming and J lost 4 bases, with 7 bases between them. CDR3 sequence: CASSLLRGTEAFF. CDR3 bases: TGTGCCAGCAGTTTATTGCGCGGCACTGAAGCTTTCTTT.

This sequence joins TRBV5-1 and TRBJ2-1; 10 bases fit TRBD2. This CDR3 is 14 amino acids long. Germline V gene sequence: CDR1 SGHRS, CDR2 YFSETQ. Trimming cost V 5 bases and J 3 bases; bases outside gene matches: 2. CDR3 protein: CASSGTSDYNEQFF. The CDR3 DNA reads as TGCGCCAGCAGTGGGACTAGCGACTACAATGAGCAGTTCTTC.

The chain recombines TRBV19 with TRBJ1-1; D is ambiguous. The CDR3 loop spans 14 amino acids. Germline CDR1 and CDR2: LNHDA and SQIVND (reference sequence). Trimming took off 4 bases at V and 3 bases at J, with 12 bases between the two ends. This CDR3 is CASSTRSWDTEAFF. The CDR3 bases are TGTGCCAGTAGTACGAGGTCGTGGGACACTGAAGCTTTCTTT.

The gene calls are TRBV9 and TRBJ2-7; TRBD2 might be the D (6 bases). The CDR3 is 15 amino acids. Trimming left V 1 base short and J 0 bases short, with 11 bases between. Germline-derived CDR1 and CDR2 are SGDLS and YYNGEE. The CDR3 nucleotides read TGTGCCAGCAGCGTAAACCCGACTAGCTCCTACGAGCAGTACTTC. As protein: CASSVNPTSSYEQYF.